A single sample is the source of the 6 T cell receptor beta chains below, sequenced in a study of T cell clusters in autoimmune cytopenias. TRB was amplified from roughly 250 ng of peripheral blood genomic DNA per sample. Multiplex touch-down PCR amplified TRB using TRB-A and TRB-B pools in one tube. Reanalyzing the multiplex PCR reads, TCRdb keeps one entry per CDR3 protein, without DNA. This sample contains some 3,000 distinct CDR3 sequences. Sequencing used peripheral blood. Receptors were obtained from a human donor with an autoimmune cytopenia or autoimmune hepatitis (not recorded which).

This clonotype counts as medium-sized by frequency. V is TRBV12-3 or TRBV12-4 and J is TRBJ1-5. The CDR3 covers 15 residues. The CDR3 sequence: CASSLDQTSNQPQHF.

This chain's CDR3 is CASSLSLMNTEAFF. The gene calls are TRBV12-3 or TRBV12-4 and TRBJ1-1; TCRdb indicates TRBD1, and absent DNA this call remains unverified. The length of the CDR3 is 14 residues.

Judged by frequency, this clonotype is medium-sized. CDR3 sequence: CASSRGSDYEQYF. J is TRBJ2-7 and V is TRBV5-4; TCRdb gives TRBD1 as the D gene, but with no DNA this cannot be confirmed. Germline V lookup: CDR1 SGHNT, CDR2 YYREEE (reference sequence). The CDR3 extends over 13 amino acids. The full variable domain, rest sourced from reference TRBV5-4 and TRBJ2-7, is ETGVTQSPTHLIKTRGQQVTLRCSSQSGHNTVSWYQQALGQGPQFIFQYYREEENGRGNFPPRFSGLQFPNYSSELNVNALELDDSALYLCASSRGSDYEQYFGPGTRLTVT.

J is TRBJ1-5 and V is TRBV5-4; with no DNA, the TCRdb D assignment of TRBD1 cannot be verified. The germline V gene encodes CDR1 SGHNT and CDR2 YYREEE (reference sequence). This CDR3 region has 15 residues. The CDR3 sequence is CASSQAPFGNQPQHF. The full variable domain, with the rest looked up from reference TRBV5-4 and TRBJ1-5, is ETGVTQSPTHLIKTRGQQVTLRCSSQSGHNTVSWYQQALGQGPQFIFQYYREEENGRGNFPPRFSGLQFPNYSSELNVNALELDDSALYLCASSQAPFGNQPQHFGDGTRLSIL.

This rearrangement joins TRBV28 to TRBJ1-1; TCRdb names TRBD1, which stays unverified in the absence of DNA. The CDR3 totals 14 residues. Germline values: CDR1 MDHEN, CDR2 SYDVKM. The CDR3 here is CASRSTGKVGEAFF.

This clonotype is deemed medium-sized by its frequency. The chain recombines TRBV5-4 with TRBJ2-7; TCRdb outputs TRBD1, but without DNA this stays unchecked. Germline V gene lookup returns CDR1 SGHNT and CDR2 YYREEE (reference sequence). The CDR3 totals 13 residues. CDR3 residues: CASSLKGGGEQYF.